This passage covers 18 T cell receptor beta chains from one sample sequenced in a study of blood T cells in healthy people across ages. Together with a sample-barcoded 5' primer, a J-beta primer mix was included in a second PCR lasting about 6 to 11 cycles. TCRdb recomputed calls from the 5' RACE reads with MiXCR, one row per CDR3 protein. The sample shows some 1,000,000 distinct CDR3 sequences, approximately 26% of them seen only once. This sample was also put to use in a study of T cells of mothers and their children.

Sequencing input: blood. These receptor sequences come from a girl aged 2-10 years in good health.

This clonotype was detected only a few times. The chain joins TRBV20-1 to TRBJ2-5; 14 positions match TRBD2. The J call may be faulty, since TRBJ2-1 better matches the DNA end. Germline-derived CDR1 and CDR2 are DFQATT and SNEGSKA (reference sequence). The CDR3 loop spans 15 amino acids. Written as DNA, the CDR3 is TGCAGTGCTAGAAAGGGACTAGCGGGGGTCAATGAGCAGTTCTTC. This gives the protein CSARKGLAGVNEQFF.

This chain connects TRBV28 to TRBJ2-7; the D is unclear. The CDR3 has 18 amino acids. V was pared by 1 base and J by 0 bases, with 19 bases between. CDR1 is MDHEN and CDR2 is SYDVKM in the germline V gene. In nucleotides, the CDR3 is TGTGCCAGCAGTTTATTGCGCAGGCAGGCCACAGACTCCTACGAGCAGTACTTC. It translates to CASSLLRRQATDSYEQYF.

The chain employs TRBV12-3 or TRBV12-4 and TRBJ1-2, with a tentative D call TRBD1 (5 bases). The CDR3 sequence is 12 residues long. V was pared by 6 bases and J by 7 bases, with 12 bases between. CDR3 amino acids: CASRFDSAGYTF. The CDR3 DNA reads TGTGCCAGCAGATTCGACAGTGCTGGCTACACCTTC.

The chain is built from TRBV7-9 and TRBJ2-1; 8 bases agree with TRBD1. Germline CDR1 reads SEHNR; CDR2 reads FQNEAQ (reference sequence). The CDR3 spans 15 residues. Unmatched junction bases numbered 6, after V lost 0 bases and J lost 8 bases. CDR3 bases: TGTGCCAGCAGCTTAGCGCGGACAGGGATCGATGAGCAGTTCTTC. Its protein product is CASSLARTGIDEQFF.

This clonotype came up a few times. The CDR3 nucleotides are TGTGCCAGCAGCTTAAGGGCCGGGACAGGGTACACCGGGGAGCTGTTTTTT. Protein: CASSLRAGTGYTGELFF. This chain links TRBV7-3 with TRBJ2-2; TRBD1 matches at 9 bases. CDR3 size: 17 residues. Trimming removed 1 base from V and 3 bases from J; junction bases left unmatched: 6. Germline V gene lookup returns CDR1 SGHTA and CDR2 FQGTGA.

CDR3 loop: CASSQRTLDEKLFF. CDR3 bases: TGCGCCAGCAGCCAACGCACCTTGGACGAAAAACTGTTTTTT. The V and J genes are TRBV4-1 and TRBJ1-4, with D unresolved. The CDR3 extends over 14 amino acids. Germline V lookup: CDR1 MGHRA, CDR2 YSYEKL. V shed 2 bases and J shed 8 bases, with 12 bases lying between them.

This clonotype was counted ten times or more. This chain connects TRBV7-2 to TRBJ1-4, with 9 bases matching TRBD1. CDR1 SGHTA and CDR2 FQGNSA come from the germline V gene. CDR3 length: 14 residues. V was pared by 8 bases and J by 7 bases, with 8 bases of the junction left unmatched. The CDR3, as DNA: TGTGCCAGCTCATCCGACAGGGGGGGTGAAAAACTGTTTTTT. This gives the protein CASSSDRGGEKLFF.

V is TRBV29-1 and J is TRBJ2-2; maybe TRBD1 (6 bases). V lost 3 bases, J lost 1 base, and 12 bases lay in between. This CDR3 region has 15 residues. The germline V gene has CDR1 SQVTM and CDR2 ANQGSEA. The CDR3 is CSVEGRGLNTGELFF. The CDR3, as DNA: TGCAGCGTTGAGGGCAGGGGATTGAACACCGGGGAGCTGTTTTTT.

This clonotype was seen only a few times. The rearrangement uses TRBV6-2 or TRBV6-3 and TRBJ2-5, with D hard to call. The CDR3 is 17 amino acids. Trimming pared 6 bases from V and 4 bases from J, leaving 24 bases between. Germline V gives CDR1 MNHEY, CDR2 SVGEGT. DNA for the CDR3: TGTGCCAGCAGAACGAACTACTATTCGGTGTGGGGAGAGACCCAGTACTTC. This encodes CASRTNYYSVWGETQYF.

This clonotype was found a few times. The rearrangement links TRBV4-1 to TRBJ2-7; D may be TRBD2 (5 bases). Germline CDR1 and CDR2: MGHRA and YSYEKL. The CDR3 is 15 amino acids. The V gene lost 3 bases and the J gene lost 2 bases, with 14 bases spanning the gap. As DNA, the CDR3 is TGCGCCAGCAGCCATAGAAGCGGTACCACCTACGAGCAGTACTTC. Translated, it gives CASSHRSGTTYEQYF.

The table lists this clonotype with a few counts. In DNA, the CDR3 is TGTGCCAGCAGTGTGGACAGGACGGACACTGAAGCTTTCTTT. Translation gives CASSVDRTDTEAFF. The chain links TRBV2 to TRBJ1-1, with TRBD1 matching over 7 bases. The CDR3 loop spans 14 amino acids. Germline CDR1 reads SNHLY; CDR2 reads FYNNEI. With V trimmed by 4 bases and J by 3 bases, 5 bases remained unmatched.

This clonotype was observed a few times. The chain couples TRBV10-3 to TRBJ1-1, with D unclear. The CDR3 contains 15 residues. The germline CDR1 and CDR2 sequences are ENHRY and SYGVKD. With 0 bases removed from V and 3 bases from J, the gap between germline ends came to 11 bases. As DNA, the CDR3 is TGTGCCATCAGTGAGTCGATTGGCGGGGACACTGAAGCTTTCTTT. Translated, it gives CAISESIGGDTEAFF.

The chain links TRBV7-2 to TRBJ2-5; either TRBD1 or TRBD2 may fit D (5 bases each). The J call may not be correct, given that the DNA end is closer to TRBJ2-1. The CDR3 is 15 residues long. CDR1 SGHTA and CDR2 FQGNSA come from the germline V gene. The CDR3 sequence is CASSLISWGPDEQFF. CDR3 nucleotide sequence: TGTGCCAGCAGCTTAATAAGTTGGGGACCCGATGAGCAGTTCTTC.

The rearrangement joins TRBV29-1 to TRBJ2-7; 8 bases are a match to TRBD2. CDR3 length: 13 amino acids. CDR1 and CDR2 from the germline V gene are SQVTM and ANQGSEA. V was clipped by 2 bases and J by 3 bases; unmatched bases: 3. CDR3 residues: CSVELSGSYEQYF. The CDR3 nucleotides are TGCAGCGTTGAATTAAGCGGGAGCTACGAGCAGTACTTC.

The chain couples TRBV20-1 to TRBJ2-3; 9 bases map to TRBD2. V gave up 0 bases and J gave up 8 bases; unmatched junction bases: 6. The CDR3 extends over 14 amino acids. Germline V CDR1 and CDR2: DFQATT, SNEGSKA (reference sequence). The CDR3 spells CSARDLAGHSTQYF. The DNA for the CDR3 is TGCAGTGCTAGAGATCTAGCGGGGCATTCTACGCAGTATTTT.

The chain has TRBV12-3 or TRBV12-4 and TRBJ1-1; D call uncertain. Trimming stripped 0 bases from V and 6 bases from J, with 5 bases between. This CDR3 contains 12 residues. Here the CDR3 DNA reads TGTGCCAGCAGTTTAGCGCAGGCTGAAGCTTTCTTT. Translated, it gives CASSLAQAEAFF.

This chain connects TRBV12-3 or TRBV12-4 to TRBJ2-5; no clear D gene. The CDR3 has 14 residues. V lost 5 bases to trimming and J lost 2 bases, with 12 bases between them. The CDR3 loop is CASSLRTKQETQYF. CDR3 coding DNA: TGTGCCAGCAGTCTGAGGACCAAGCAAGAGACCCAGTACTTC.

V and J are TRBV29-1 and TRBJ2-7; D perhaps matches TRBD1 (5 bases). Germline-derived CDR1 and CDR2 are SQVTM and ANQGSEA. V lost 0 bases to trimming and J lost 5 bases, with 17 bases between them. The CDR3 is 15 amino acids. CDR3 nucleotide sequence: TGCAGCGTTGAAGATTGGCAGGGTATGGGCGACGAGCAGTACTTC. It yields the protein CSVEDWQGMGDEQYF.